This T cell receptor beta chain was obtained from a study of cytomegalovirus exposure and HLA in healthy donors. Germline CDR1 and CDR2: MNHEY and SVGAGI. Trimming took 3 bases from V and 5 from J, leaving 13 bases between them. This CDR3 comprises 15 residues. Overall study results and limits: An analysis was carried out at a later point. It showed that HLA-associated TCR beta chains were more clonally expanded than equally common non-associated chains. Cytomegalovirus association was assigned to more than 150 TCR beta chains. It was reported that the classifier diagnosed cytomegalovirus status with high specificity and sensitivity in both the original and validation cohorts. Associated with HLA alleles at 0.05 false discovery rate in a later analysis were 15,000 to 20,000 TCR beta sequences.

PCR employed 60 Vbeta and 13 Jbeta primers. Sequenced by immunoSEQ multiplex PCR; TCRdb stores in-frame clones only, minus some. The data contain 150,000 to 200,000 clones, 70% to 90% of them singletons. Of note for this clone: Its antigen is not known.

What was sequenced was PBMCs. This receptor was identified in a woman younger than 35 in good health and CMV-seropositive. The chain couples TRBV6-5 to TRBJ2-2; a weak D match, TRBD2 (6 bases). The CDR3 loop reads CASSYSGGATGELFF. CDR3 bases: TGTGCCAGCAGTTATTCCGGGGGAGCAACCGGGGAGCTGTTTTTT.